These 26 T cell receptor beta chains came from one sample sequenced in a study of T-cell memory formation after mild COVID-19. TCRdb itself ran the 5' RACE reads through MiXCR, one entry per CDR3 protein. The repertoire has 300,000 to 400,000 distinct CDR3 sequences, approximately 15% of them found once; the top ten carry roughly 22%. The sequenced sample was PBMCs or a T cell subset sorted from them (not recorded which). The receptors shown here come from a man between 18 and 35 years old who had mild COVID-19 (a few samples of this study predate the infection). Cell type and time point are not known.

V and J are TRBV2 and TRBJ2-3; perhaps TRBD2 as D (5 bases). Germline loops: CDR1 SNHLY, CDR2 FYNNEI. There are 14 residues in the CDR3. V lost 8 bases and J lost 1, with 13 bases in between. DNA of the CDR3: TGTGCCAGCGTCTGGACCGGGGGCACAGATACGCAGTATTTT. Translating gives CASVWTGGTDTQYF. The full variable domain, completed using reference TRBV2 and TRBJ2-3, is EPEVTQTPSHQVTQMGQEVILRCVPISNHLYFYWYRQILGQKVEFLVSFYNNEISEKSEIFDDQFSVERPDGSNFTLKIRSTKLEDSAMYFCASVWTGGTDTQYFGPGTRLTVL.

At least ten counts were recorded for this clonotype. The gene calls are TRBV6-5 and TRBJ2-2; a weak D match, TRBD1 (6 bases). Germline V gene lookup returns CDR1 MNHEY and CDR2 SVGAGI. This CDR3 comprises 16 residues. V was trimmed by 5 bases and J by 1 base, leaving 14 bases between them. CDR3 in amino acids: CASSRLGQLNTGELFF. The DNA of the CDR3 is TGTGCCAGCAGTCGTCTCGGACAGCTGAACACCGGGGAGCTGTTTTTT.

This chain connects TRBV4-2 to TRBJ2-5; 8 nucleotides match TRBD2. The CDR3 consists of 17 residues. Germline lookup yields CDR1 LGHNA and CDR2 YNFKEQ. V shed 0 bases and J 5 bases; nucleotides not matched to a gene: 11. Written as DNA, the CDR3 is TGTGCCAGCAGCCAAGACGGTGTAGCGGGAAGGGAGGAGACCCAGTACTTC. It yields the protein CASSQDGVAGREETQYF.

The table lists this clonotype with many counts. This chain links TRBV5-1 with TRBJ2-7, with 11 positions matching TRBD2. The J segment lost 3 bases and the V segment lost 1 base, leaving 3 bases of the junction unmatched. Germline values: CDR1 SGHRS, CDR2 YFSETQ. This CDR3 has 15 residues. The CDR3 DNA reads TGCGCCAGCAGCTTGACTAGCGGGGGATACTACGAGCAGTACTTC. Translating gives CASSLTSGGYYEQYF.

The rearrangement uses TRBV9 and TRBJ2-3; the D call may be TRBD1 or TRBD2 (5 bases each). Trimming stripped 7 bases from V and 5 bases from J, with 11 bases between. CDR3 length: 12 amino acids. Looked up from germline, CDR1 is SGDLS and CDR2 is YYNGEE. The chain's CDR3 is CASGGSEDTQYF. Written as DNA, the CDR3 is TGTGCCAGCGGGGGTTCAGAAGATACGCAGTATTTT.

The chain uses TRBV6-2 or TRBV6-3 and TRBJ2-7; TRBD2 matches 13 bases. Germline lookup yields CDR1 MNHEY and CDR2 SVGEGT. This CDR3 comprises 15 residues. The J segment lost 3 bases and the V segment lost 5 bases, leaving 4 bases of the junction unmatched. The CDR3 nucleotides are TGTGCCAGCAGTCCACTAGCGGGGGGGGACTACGAGCAGTACGTC. It codes for CASSPLAGGDYEQYV.

This clonotype was counted only a few times. CDR3: CSARRPQGARGGNQPQHF. The CDR3 region has the DNA TGCAGTGCTAGAAGGCCACAGGGGGCGCGGGGTGGCAATCAGCCCCAGCATTTT. The V call is TRBV20-1, the J call TRBJ1-5; the match to TRBD1 covers 9 bases. This CDR3 region has 18 residues. J was trimmed by 2 bases and V by 2 bases; bases with no gene match: 13. The germline V gene has CDR1 DFQATT and CDR2 SNEGSKA (reference sequence).

This clonotype has a handful of counts. CDR3 region: CASSLTRSDRLYGYTF. In nucleotides, the CDR3 is TGCGCCAGCAGCTTGACGAGGTCCGACCGCCTCTATGGCTACACCTTC. This sequence joins TRBV5-1 and TRBJ1-2, with D unresolved. Trimming stripped 1 base from V and 4 bases from J, with 17 bases between. Germline CDR1 and CDR2: SGHRS and YFSETQ. The CDR3 length is 16 residues.

In this sample, this clonotype turned up many times. The chain employs TRBV30 and TRBJ2-7; D might be TRBD1 (6 bases). Trimming cost V 2 bases and J 6 bases, with 8 bases left between them. The CDR3 has 11 residues. In germline, CDR1 is GTSNPN, CDR2 SVGIG (reference sequence). CDR3 amino acids: CAWSRGGEQYF. The CDR3 DNA reads as TGTGCCTGGAGTCGAGGGGGCGAGCAGTACTTC.

This chain joins TRBV20-1 and TRBJ2-5; the match to TRBD2 covers 8 bases. Germline-derived CDR1 and CDR2 are DFQATT and SNEGSKA (reference sequence). V trimming: 5 bases; J trimming: 7 bases; junction bases outside the gene matches: 12. The CDR3 is 14 amino acids. The CDR3 spells CSAALGLGWVTQYF. In nucleotides, the CDR3 is TGCAGTGCTGCACTGGGACTAGGATGGGTGACCCAGTACTTC.

This clonotype was seen a handful of times. The rearrangement uses TRBV12-3 or TRBV12-4 and TRBJ1-2, with 7 bases lining up with TRBD1. Germline trimming cut 5 bases from V and 2 bases from J; bases unmatched to any gene: 2. The CDR3 loop spans 13 amino acids. CDR3 amino acids: CASSEQGNYGYTF. The DNA for the CDR3 is TGTGCCAGCAGTGAACAGGGGAACTATGGCTACACCTTC.

This clonotype was detected many times. The chain recombines TRBV7-2 with TRBJ2-1; D is possibly TRBD1 (6 bases). The ends were cut back, 1 base at V and 5 bases at J, with 9 bases in the middle. The length of the CDR3 is 14 residues. Germline V gives CDR1 SGHTA, CDR2 FQGNSA. This CDR3 is CASSLGQGNNEQFF. The CDR3 nucleotides read TGTGCCAGCAGCTTAGGTCAGGGGAACAATGAGCAGTTCTTC.

This clonotype was counted between two and nine times. This chain links TRBV7-9 with TRBJ2-7; the D call may be TRBD1 or TRBD2 (6 bases each). The CDR3 runs 12 residues. The V end was cut by 10 bases, the J end by 6 bases, with 16 bases between. CDR1 is SEHNR, CDR2 FQNEAQ, per germline (reference sequence). The CDR3 protein is CATQGGRVEQYF. The CDR3 DNA reads as TGTGCCACCCAAGGGGGGCGCGTCGAGCAGTACTTC.

The chain has TRBV5-1 and TRBJ1-1, with D uncertain. V lost 3 bases and J lost 8, with 11 bases in between. This CDR3 has 12 residues. Germline V gene lookup returns CDR1 SGHRS and CDR2 YFSETQ. In DNA form, the CDR3 reads TGCGCCAGCAGCTGGACCTCAGGAGAAGCTTTCTTT. Its translation: CASSWTSGEAFF.

The sample holds many counts of this clonotype. The chain uses TRBV5-1 and TRBJ2-2, with a weak D call TRBD2 (6 bases). The V end was cut by 1 base, the J end by 3 bases, with 13 bases between. The CDR3 consists of 16 residues. CDR1 is SGHRS and CDR2 is YFSETQ in the germline V gene. The CDR3 protein is CASSLPRGGDTGELFF. CDR3 bases: TGCGCCAGCAGCTTGCCCCGGGGCGGGGACACCGGGGAGCTGTTTTTT.

The DNA of the CDR3 is TGTGCCAGCAGCCCCCCACCTGAGCAGTTCTTC. Translation gives CASSPPPEQFF. This chain joins TRBV11-2 and TRBJ2-1, with D unclear. Germline loops: CDR1 SGHAT, CDR2 FQNNGV. CDR3 length: 11 amino acids. With 5 bases removed from V and 9 bases from J, the gap between germline ends came to 8 bases.

This clonotype came up a few times. The chain couples TRBV14 to TRBJ2-1, with D possibly being TRBD2 (7 bases). CDR1 is SGHDN, CDR2 FVKESK, per germline. V lost 1 base and J lost 8, with 18 bases in between. This CDR3 contains 16 residues. CDR3 DNA sequence: TGTGCCAGCAGCCAAGTGGGGGGGCTGGGAGGCGATGAGCAGTTCTTC. Encoded protein: CASSQVGGLGGDEQFF.

The V and J genes are TRBV20-1 and TRBJ2-1; 11 bases agree with TRBD2. The CDR3 runs 16 residues. Per germline, CDR1 DFQATT and CDR2 SNEGSKA (reference sequence). Trimming at V came to 0 bases and at J to 8 bases, leaving 9 bases not matched to a gene. CDR3 residues: CSARDRRLAGSDEQFF. The CDR3, as DNA: TGCAGTGCTAGAGATCGGCGACTAGCGGGATCCGATGAGCAGTTCTTC.

This chain connects TRBV4-1 to TRBJ1-4; D remains unclear. Germline V gene data show CDR1 as MGHRA and CDR2 as YSYEKL. The CDR3 consists of 12 residues. The V gene lost 5 bases and the J gene lost 8 bases, with 9 bases spanning the gap. CDR3 protein: CASSFPFEKLFF. In DNA, the CDR3 is TGCGCCAGCAGCTTCCCATTCGAAAAACTGTTTTTT.

The J gene is TRBJ1-2, the V gene TRBV7-2; TRBD1 is a possible D gene (5 bases). The CDR3 spans 14 residues. Looked up from germline, CDR1 is SGHTA and CDR2 is FQGNSA. The V gene lost 1 base and the J gene lost 8 bases, with 14 bases spanning the gap. DNA of the CDR3: TGTGCCAGCAGCTTAGTTTCAGGGAACAGCGGCTACACCTTC. Translated, it gives CASSLVSGNSGYTF. Combining the CDR3 with reference TRBV7-2 and TRBJ1-2 gives the whole variable domain GAGVSQSPSNKVTEKGKDVELRCDPISGHTALYWYRQSLGQGLEFLIYFQGNSAPDKSGLPSDRFSAERTGGSVSTLTIQRTQQEDSAVYLCASSLVSGNSGYTFGSGTRLTVV.

In its sample, this clonotype was seen many times. The V and J genes are TRBV12-3 or TRBV12-4 and TRBJ1-6; D is unclear. The CDR3 runs to 16 residues. Between the trimmed V and J ends, which lost 6 bases and 0 bases, there was a span of 12 bases. The CDR3 protein is CASRSTDSSYNSPLHF. The CDR3 DNA sequence: TGTGCCAGCAGGTCAACTGATAGCTCCTATAATTCACCCCTCCACTTT.

This clonotype showed up just once. One end of the junction does not line up with germline, which may come from a read error. This chain joins TRBV7-2 and TRBJ2-5; D may be TRBD2 (5 bases). This CDR3 has 16 residues. Germline assignment: CDR1 SGHTA and CDR2 FQGNSA. The CDR3: CASSLGGWRSQETKYF. The CDR3 DNA reads TGTGCCAGCAGCTTAGGGGGATGGAGGTCTCAAGAGACCAAGTACTTC.

The chain carries TRBV9 and TRBJ2-7; TRBD1 matches at 9 bases. The V segment lost 0 bases and the J segment 1 base; nucleotides outside the gene matches: 2. Germline V lookup: CDR1 SGDLS, CDR2 YYNGEE. This CDR3 contains 15 residues. This chain's CDR3 is CASSVDGTGSYEQYF. As DNA, the CDR3 is TGTGCCAGCAGCGTAGACGGGACAGGGTCCTACGAGCAGTACTTC.

This clonotype was detected a few times. CDR3 loop: CASSFRADTQYF. CDR3 nucleotides: TGTGCCAGCAGTTTCCGTGCTGATACGCAGTATTTT. This chain uses TRBV12-3 or TRBV12-4 with TRBJ2-3; D is unclear. V lost 3 bases to trimming and J lost 6 bases, with 7 bases between them. CDR3 length: 12 residues.

This clonotype was observed a few times. The chain joins TRBV30 to TRBJ2-1; 10 positions match TRBD2. This CDR3 is 16 amino acids long. After removal of 2 bases from V and 8 bases from J, the junction contained 12 bases not matched to a gene. The germline V gene encodes CDR1 GTSNPN and CDR2 SVGIG (reference sequence). The CDR3 coding sequence is TGTGCCTGGAGTCCTATGTGGGCTAGCGGGGGCTATGAGCAGTTCTTC. Amino acids: CAWSPMWASGGYEQFF. Variable domain in full (rest from reference TRBV30 and TRBJ2-1): SQTIHQWPATLVQPVGSPLSLECTVEGTSNPNLYWYRQAAGRGLQLLFYSVGIGQISSEVPQNLSASRPQDRQFILSSKKLLLSDSGFYLCAWSPMWASGGYEQFFGPGTRLTVL.

This clonotype has more than one count but fewer than ten. The chain employs TRBV9 and TRBJ1-2; D is perhaps TRBD1 (5 bases). The length of the CDR3 is 13 residues. Germline CDR1 SGDLS, CDR2 YYNGEE. Trimming removed 4 bases at V and 5 bases at J, with 12 bases between. CDR3 region: CASSIAGGYGYTF. CDR3 nucleotide sequence: TGTGCCAGCAGCATCGCGGGGGGATATGGCTACACCTTC.